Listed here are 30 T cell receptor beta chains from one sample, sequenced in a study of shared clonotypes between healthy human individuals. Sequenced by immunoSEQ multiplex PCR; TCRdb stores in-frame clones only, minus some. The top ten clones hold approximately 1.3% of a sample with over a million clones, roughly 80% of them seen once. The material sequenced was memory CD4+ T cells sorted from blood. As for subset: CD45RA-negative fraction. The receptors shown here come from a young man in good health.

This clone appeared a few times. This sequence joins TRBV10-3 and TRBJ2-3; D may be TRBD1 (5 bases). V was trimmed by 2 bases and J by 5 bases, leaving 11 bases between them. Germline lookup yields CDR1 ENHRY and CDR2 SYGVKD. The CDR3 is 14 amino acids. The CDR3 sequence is CAISEGASLDTQYF. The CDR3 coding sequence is TGTGCCATCAGTGAGGGGGCTAGTTTAGATACGCAGTATTTT.

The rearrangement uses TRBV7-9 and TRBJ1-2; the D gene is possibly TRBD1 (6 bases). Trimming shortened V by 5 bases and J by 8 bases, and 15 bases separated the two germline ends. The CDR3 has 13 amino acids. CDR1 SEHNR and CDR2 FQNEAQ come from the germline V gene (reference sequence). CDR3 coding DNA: TGTGCCAGCAGCCAACAGGGTACGGGGGGCTACACCTTC. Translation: CASSQQGTGGYTF.

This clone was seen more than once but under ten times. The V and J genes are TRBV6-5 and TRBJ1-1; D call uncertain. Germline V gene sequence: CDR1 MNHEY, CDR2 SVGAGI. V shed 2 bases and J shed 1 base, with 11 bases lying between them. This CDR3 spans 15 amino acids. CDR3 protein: CASSYAEEWNTEAFF. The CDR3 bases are TGTGCCAGCAGTTACGCGGAGGAATGGAACACTGAAGCTTTCTTT.

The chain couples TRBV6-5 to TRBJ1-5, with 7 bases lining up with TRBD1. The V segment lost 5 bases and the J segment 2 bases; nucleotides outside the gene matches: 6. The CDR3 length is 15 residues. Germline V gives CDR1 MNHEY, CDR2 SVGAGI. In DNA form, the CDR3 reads TGTGCCAGCAGTCGATCCGGACAGGGCAATCAGCCCCAGCATTTT. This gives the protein CASSRSGQGNQPQHF.

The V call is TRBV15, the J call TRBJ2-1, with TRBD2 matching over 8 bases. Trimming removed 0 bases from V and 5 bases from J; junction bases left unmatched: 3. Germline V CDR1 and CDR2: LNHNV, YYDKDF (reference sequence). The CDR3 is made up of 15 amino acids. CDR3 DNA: TGTGCCACCAGCAGAGATGGGCGGGGGGACAATGAGCAGTTCTTC. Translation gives CATSRDGRGDNEQFF.

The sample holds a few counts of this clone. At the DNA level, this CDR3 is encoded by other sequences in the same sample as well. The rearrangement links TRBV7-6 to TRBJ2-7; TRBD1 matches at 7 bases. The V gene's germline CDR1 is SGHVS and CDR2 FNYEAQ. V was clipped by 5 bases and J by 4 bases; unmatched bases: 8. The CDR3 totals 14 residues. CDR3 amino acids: CASSPQAGGYEQYF. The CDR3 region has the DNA TGTGCCAGCAGCCCCCAGGCAGGGGGATACGAGCAGTACTTC.

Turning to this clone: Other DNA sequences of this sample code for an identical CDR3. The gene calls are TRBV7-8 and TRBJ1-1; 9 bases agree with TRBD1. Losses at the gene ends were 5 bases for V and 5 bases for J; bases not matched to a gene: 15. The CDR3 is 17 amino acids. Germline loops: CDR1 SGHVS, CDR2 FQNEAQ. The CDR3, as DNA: TGTGCCAGCAGCACCCACGGGACAGGGACTTTGAGGACTGAAGCTTTCTTT. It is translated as CASSTHGTGTLRTEAFF.

The CDR3 loop is CASSQGAGGQETQYF. CDR3 nucleotide sequence: TGCGCCAGCAGCCAAGGGGCGGGAGGCCAAGAGACCCAGTACTTC. The chain is built from TRBV4-1 and TRBJ2-5, with 8 bases aligning to TRBD2. This CDR3 spans 15 amino acids. The trim removed 1 base at V and 1 base at J, leaving 2 bases unmatched. Germline CDR1 reads MGHRA; CDR2 reads YSYEKL.

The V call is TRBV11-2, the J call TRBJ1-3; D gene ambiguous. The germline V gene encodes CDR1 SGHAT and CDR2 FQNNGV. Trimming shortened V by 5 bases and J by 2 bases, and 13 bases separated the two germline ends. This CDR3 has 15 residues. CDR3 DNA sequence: TGTGCCAGCAGCACCAGCATGGGGACTGGAAACACCATATATTTT. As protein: CASSTSMGTGNTIYF.

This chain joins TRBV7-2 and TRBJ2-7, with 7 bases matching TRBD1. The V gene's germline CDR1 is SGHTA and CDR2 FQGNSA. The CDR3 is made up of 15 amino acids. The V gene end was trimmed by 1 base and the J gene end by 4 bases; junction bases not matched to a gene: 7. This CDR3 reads CASSLVPDRRYEQYF. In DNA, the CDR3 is TGTGCCAGCAGCTTAGTACCGGACAGGAGATACGAGCAGTACTTC.

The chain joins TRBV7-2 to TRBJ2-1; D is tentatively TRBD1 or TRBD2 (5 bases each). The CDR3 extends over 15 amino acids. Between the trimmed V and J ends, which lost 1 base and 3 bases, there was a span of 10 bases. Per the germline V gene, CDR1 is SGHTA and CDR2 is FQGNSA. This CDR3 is CASSLGQGVYNEQFF. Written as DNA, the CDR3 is TGTGCCAGCAGCTTAGGTCAGGGAGTCTACAATGAGCAGTTCTTC.

The CDR3 bases are TGTGCCAGCTCACCACCGGAAGGGGGCAGGAACACTGAAGCTTTCTTT. Protein: CASSPPEGGRNTEAFF. This sequence joins TRBV18 and TRBJ1-1; 7 nucleotides line up with TRBD1. The CDR3 totals 16 residues. Germline V gene lookup returns CDR1 KGHSH and CDR2 LQKENI. V lost 0 bases, J lost 1 base, and 5 bases stayed unmatched.

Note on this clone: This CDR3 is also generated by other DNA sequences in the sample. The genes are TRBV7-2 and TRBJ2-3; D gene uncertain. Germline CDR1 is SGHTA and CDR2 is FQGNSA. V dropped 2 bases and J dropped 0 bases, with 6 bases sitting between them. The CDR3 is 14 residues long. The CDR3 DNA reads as TGTGCCAGCAGCTTACGGGCGAGCACAGATACGCAGTATTTT. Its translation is CASSLRASTDTQYF.

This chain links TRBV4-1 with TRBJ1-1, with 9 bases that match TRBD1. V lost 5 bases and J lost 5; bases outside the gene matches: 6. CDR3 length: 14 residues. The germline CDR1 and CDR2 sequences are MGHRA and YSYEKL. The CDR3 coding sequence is TGCGCCAGCAGCGGGACAGGGTGGAAGACTGAAGCTTTCTTT. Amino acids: CASSGTGWKTEAFF.

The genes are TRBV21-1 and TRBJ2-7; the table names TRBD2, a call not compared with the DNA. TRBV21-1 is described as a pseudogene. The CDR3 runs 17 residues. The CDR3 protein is CASTYQYQRAFSYEQYF. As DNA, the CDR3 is TGTGCCAGCACCTATCAATACCAGCGGGCTTTCTCCTACGAGCAGTACTTC.

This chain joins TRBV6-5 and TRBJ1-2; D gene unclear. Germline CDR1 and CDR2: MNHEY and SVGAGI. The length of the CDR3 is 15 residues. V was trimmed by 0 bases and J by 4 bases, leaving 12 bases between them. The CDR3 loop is CASSYSEPESYGYTF. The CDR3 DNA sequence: TGTGCCAGCAGTTACTCGGAGCCCGAGTCCTATGGCTACACCTTC.

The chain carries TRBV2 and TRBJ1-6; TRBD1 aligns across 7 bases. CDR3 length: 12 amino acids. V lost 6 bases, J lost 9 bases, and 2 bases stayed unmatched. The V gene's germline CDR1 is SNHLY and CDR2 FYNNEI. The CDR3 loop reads CASRGQPSPLHF. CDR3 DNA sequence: TGTGCCAGCAGGGGACAGCCTTCACCCCTCCACTTT.

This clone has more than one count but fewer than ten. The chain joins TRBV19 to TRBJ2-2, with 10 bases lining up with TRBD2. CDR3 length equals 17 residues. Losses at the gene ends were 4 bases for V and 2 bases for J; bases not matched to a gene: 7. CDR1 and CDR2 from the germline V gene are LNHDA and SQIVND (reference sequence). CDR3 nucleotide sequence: TGTGCCAGTAGTAGATCTAGCGGGGGCTTAAACACCGGGGAGCTGTTTTTT. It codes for CASSRSSGGLNTGELFF. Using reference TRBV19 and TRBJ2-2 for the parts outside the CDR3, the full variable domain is DGGITQSPKYLFRKEGQNVTLSCEQNLNHDAMYWYRQDPGQGLRLIYYSQIVNDFQKGDIAEGYSVSREKKESFPLTVTSAQKNPTAFYLCASSRSSGGLNTGELFFGEGSRLTVL.

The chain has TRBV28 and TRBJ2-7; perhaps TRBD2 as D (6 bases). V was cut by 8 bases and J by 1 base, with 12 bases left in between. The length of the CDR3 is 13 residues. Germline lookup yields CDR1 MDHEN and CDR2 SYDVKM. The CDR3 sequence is CASGGLRSYEQYF. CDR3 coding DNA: TGTGCCAGCGGGGGGTTAAGATCCTACGAGCAGTACTTC.

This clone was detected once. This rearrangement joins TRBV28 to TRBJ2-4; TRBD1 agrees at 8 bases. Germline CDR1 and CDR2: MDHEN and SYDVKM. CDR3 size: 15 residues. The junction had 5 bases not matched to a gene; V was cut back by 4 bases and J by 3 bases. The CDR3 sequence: CASSSRTGNKNIQYF. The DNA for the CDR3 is TGTGCCAGCAGTTCCCGGACAGGGAACAAAAACATTCAGTACTTC. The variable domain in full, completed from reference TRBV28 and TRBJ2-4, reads DVKVTQSSRYLVKRTGEKVFLECVQDMDHENMFWYRQDPGLGLRLIYFSYDVKMKEKGDIPEGYSVSREKKERFSLILESASTNQTSMYLCASSSRTGNKNIQYFGAGTRLSVL.

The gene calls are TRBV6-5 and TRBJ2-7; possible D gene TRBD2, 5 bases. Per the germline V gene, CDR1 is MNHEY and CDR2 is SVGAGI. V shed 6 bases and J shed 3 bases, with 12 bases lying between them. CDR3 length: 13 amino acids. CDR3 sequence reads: CASSPGSIYEQYF. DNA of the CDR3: TGTGCCAGCAGCCCGGGATCCATCTACGAGCAGTACTTC.

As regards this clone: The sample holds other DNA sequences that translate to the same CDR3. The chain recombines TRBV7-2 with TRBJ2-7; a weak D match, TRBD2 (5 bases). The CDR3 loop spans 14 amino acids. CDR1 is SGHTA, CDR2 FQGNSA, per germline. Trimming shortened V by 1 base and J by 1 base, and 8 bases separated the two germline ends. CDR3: CASSLVGGSYEQYF. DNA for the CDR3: TGTGCCAGCAGCTTAGTCGGCGGGTCCTACGAGCAGTACTTC.

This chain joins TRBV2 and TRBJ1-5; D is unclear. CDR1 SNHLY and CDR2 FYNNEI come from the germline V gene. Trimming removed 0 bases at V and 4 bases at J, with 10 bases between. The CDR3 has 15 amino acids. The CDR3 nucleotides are TGTGCCAGCAGTGAAGCGTGGCAGGTGAATCAGCCCCAGCATTTT. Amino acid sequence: CASSEAWQVNQPQHF.

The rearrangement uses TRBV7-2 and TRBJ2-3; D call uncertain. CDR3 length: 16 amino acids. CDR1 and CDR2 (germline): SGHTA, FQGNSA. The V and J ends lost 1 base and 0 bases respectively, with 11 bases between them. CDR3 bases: TGTGCCAGCAGCTTAGGACGGGCCCCTAGCACAGATACGCAGTATTTT. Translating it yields CASSLGRAPSTDTQYF.

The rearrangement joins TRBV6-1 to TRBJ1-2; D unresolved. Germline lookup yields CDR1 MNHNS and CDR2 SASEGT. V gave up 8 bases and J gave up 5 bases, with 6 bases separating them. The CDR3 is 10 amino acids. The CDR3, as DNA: TGTGCCAGCTCGATTTATGGCTACACCTTC. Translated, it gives CASSIYGYTF.

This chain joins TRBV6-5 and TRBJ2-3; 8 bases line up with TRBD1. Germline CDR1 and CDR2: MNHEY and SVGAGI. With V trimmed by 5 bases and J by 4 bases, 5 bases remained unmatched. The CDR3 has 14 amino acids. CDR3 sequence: CASSQLTGADTQYF. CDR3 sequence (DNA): TGTGCCAGCAGTCAATTGACAGGGGCAGATACGCAGTATTTT.

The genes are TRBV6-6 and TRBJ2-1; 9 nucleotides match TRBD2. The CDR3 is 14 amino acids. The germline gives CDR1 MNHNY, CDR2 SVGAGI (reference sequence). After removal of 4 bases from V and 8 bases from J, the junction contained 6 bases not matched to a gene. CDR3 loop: CASSLPSGTYEQFF. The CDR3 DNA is TGTGCCAGCAGTTTACCTAGCGGGACTTATGAGCAGTTCTTC.

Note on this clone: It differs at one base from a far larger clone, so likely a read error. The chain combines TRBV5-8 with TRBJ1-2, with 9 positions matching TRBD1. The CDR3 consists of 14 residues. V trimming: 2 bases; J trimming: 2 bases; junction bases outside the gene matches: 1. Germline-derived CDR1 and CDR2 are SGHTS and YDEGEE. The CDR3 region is CASSLGTGNYGYTF. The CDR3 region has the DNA TGTGCCAGCAGCTTAGGGACAGGGAACTATGGCTACACCTTC.

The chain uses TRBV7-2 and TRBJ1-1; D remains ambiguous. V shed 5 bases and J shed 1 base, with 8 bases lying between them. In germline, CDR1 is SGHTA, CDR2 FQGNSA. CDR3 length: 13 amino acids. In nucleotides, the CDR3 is TGTGCCAGCAGCGTACCGGGGAACACTGAAGCTTTCTTT. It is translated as CASSVPGNTEAFF.

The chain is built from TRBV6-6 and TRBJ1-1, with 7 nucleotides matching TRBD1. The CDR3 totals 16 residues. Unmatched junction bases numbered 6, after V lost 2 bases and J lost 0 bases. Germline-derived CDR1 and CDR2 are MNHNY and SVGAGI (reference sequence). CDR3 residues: CASSYPGTELNTEAFF. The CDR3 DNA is TGTGCCAGCAGTTACCCAGGGACAGAGTTGAACACTGAAGCTTTCTTT.